This T cell receptor beta chain was sequenced for a study of T cell responses to AZD1222 COVID-19 vaccine. General study findings and limits: Donors skewed white British and female; clonal diversity was possibly underestimated. Researchers took repertoire samples only after the peak T cell response had come.

CDR1 and CDR2 from the germline V gene are SSHAT and FNYEAQ (reference sequence). Trimming left V 1 base short and J 2 bases short, with 5 bases between. This CDR3 comprises 13 residues. This clone was found once. The antigen is not known. Clones were read by immunoSEQ multiplex PCR, and TCRdb kept only the in-frame ones, dropping some. The sample shows 75,000 to 90,000 clones, 80% to 90% of them seen only once. This chain uses TRBV7-7 with TRBJ2-5; D is undetermined. The specimen comprised peripheral blood, sampled 28 days after the second AZD1222 dose. The receptor was derived from an adult who received the AZD1222 COVID-19 vaccine. The DNA of the CDR3 is TGTGCCAGCAGCTTAGAACGGCAAGAGACCCAGTACTTC. Its protein is CASSLERQETQYF.